These T cell receptor beta chains were read from a single sample in a study of siplizumab effects on memory and regulatory T cells. Sequenced by immunoSEQ multiplex PCR; TCRdb stores in-frame clones only, minus some. The sample holds approximately 100,000 clones, about 90% seen once. What was sequenced was Tregs sorted from blood. Receptors originate from a human donor in good health. Each CDR3 is given with its conserved first and last residue. A D gene is named only where the DNA matches it firmly. Rows give clone size only sometimes, using once, few, many, or a class for an expanded clone.

clone_size cdr3_length j_call d_call v_call cdr3_nt cdr3_aa
NA 15 TRBJ2-1 NA TRBV5-8 TGTGCCAGCAGCTTGTCCGGGGCTTCCTACAATGAGCAGTTCTTC CASSLSGASYNEQFF
NA 15 TRBJ2-7 NA TRBV5-5 TGTGCCAGCAGCTTGGATCGAGGTCCTCGGCTCGAGCAGTACTTC CASSLDRGPRLEQYF
NA 16 TRBJ2-5 TRBD2 TRBV4-1 TGCGCCAGCAGCCGCCGACTAGCGGGCGTCCAAGAGACCCAGTACTTC CASSRRLAGVQETQYF
NA 16 TRBJ2-4 NA TRBV4-2 TGTGCCAGCAGCCAAGTCGACCCGCTAGCCAAAAACATTCAGTACTTC CASSQVDPLAKNIQYF
NA 11 TRBJ2-1 NA TRBV20-1 TGCAGTGCTATCGCGGTGAATGAGCAGTTCTTC CSAIAVNEQFF
NA 17 TRBJ2-7 NA TRBV15 TGTGCCACCAGCCGAGGTATTCAACAGGTCTGGTCCTACGAGCAGTACTTC CATSRGIQQVWSYEQYF
NA 15 TRBJ2-7 TRBD2 TRBV6-1 TGTGCCAGCAGTCCCGGGACTAGCGGGAACTACGAGCAGTACTTC CASSPGTSGNYEQYF
NA 13 TRBJ2-7 NA TRBV28 TGTGCCAGCAGTTTACTACGGACGGTGGAGCAGTACTTC CASSLLRTVEQYF
NA 15 TRBJ2-3 TRBD1 TRBV7-3 TGTGCCAGCAGCTCGATCGGGACAGCTGAAGATACGCAGTATTTT CASSSIGTAEDTQYF
NA 14 TRBJ1-1 NA TRBV29-1 TGCAGCGTGGCCCCACAAGGGGACGTGACTGAAGCTTTCTTT CSVAPQGDVTEAFF
NA 15 TRBJ2-1 NA TRBV7-3 TGTGCCAGCAGCTTGGACCCGGGACCCTACAATGAGCAGTTCTTC CASSLDPGPYNEQFF
NA 14 TRBJ2-2 NA TRBV19 TGTGCCAGTAGTATGTCGGGGAATTGGGGGGAGCTGTTTTTT CASSMSGNWGELFF
NA 10 TRBJ1-5 NA TRBV28 TGTGCCAGTGGGGACCAGCCCCAGCATTTT CASGDQPQHF
NA 13 TRBJ2-1 NA TRBV19 TGTGCCAGTAGTAGAACTACCTACAATGAGCAGTTCTTC CASSRTTYNEQFF
NA 17 TRBJ2-7 TRBD2 TRBV19 TGTGCCAGTAGTCCCGGAGATAGCGGGAGGGCCTACCACGAGCAGTACTTC CASSPGDSGRAYHEQYF
NA 18 TRBJ2-7 TRBD2 TRBV4-1 TGCGCCAGCAGCCAAGATCTTTTTGGACTAGCGGGAGTGGGAGAGCAGTACTTC CASSQDLFGLAGVGEQYF
NA 17 TRBJ1-2 TRBD1 TRBV5-4 TGTGCCAGCAGCCAGGGCGGAGCTCAGGGGGAATCGAATGGCTACACCTTC CASSQGGAQGESNGYTF
NA 15 TRBJ2-4 NA TRBV5-1 TGCGCCAGCAGCTTGGGTTCGGGGGGCGGGAACATTCAGTACTTC CASSLGSGGGNIQYF
NA 14 TRBJ2-4 NA TRBV7-2 TGTGCCAGCAGGTCAACGGGACAAATAAACATTCAGTACTTC CASRSTGQINIQYF
once 14 TRBJ2-7 NA TRBV11-2 TGTGCCAGCAGCTTGGCTCTAGCGTCAGATGAGCAGTACTTC CASSLALASDEQYF
NA 14 TRBJ1-1 NA TRBV6-5 TGTGCCAGCAGTACCACAGGGAAGTACACTGAAGCTTTCTTT CASSTTGKYTEAFF
NA 15 TRBJ1-2 NA TRBV4-1 TGCGCCAGCAGCCTGGGGCGGGGGTTGGGGTATGGCTACACCTTC CASSLGRGLGYGYTF
NA 12 TRBJ2-3 TRBD2 TRBV7-2 TGTGCCAGCAGCTTGAATCCGGGACTAGAAAGTTTT CASSLNPGLESF
NA 16 TRBJ2-3 TRBD2 TRBV9 TGTGCCAGCAGCCCAGGACTAGCGGCCGTCGCAGATACGCAGTATTTT CASSPGLAAVADTQYF
NA 18 TRBJ2-5 TRBD2 TRBV30 TGTGCCTGGATGGATTCGACTAGCGGGAGGGGCGACCGGAGGACCCAGTACTTC CAWMDSTSGRGDRRTQYF
NA 11 TRBJ2-3 NA TRBV7-9 TGTGCCAGCAGCTTAACATTTATACAGTATTTT CASSLTFIQYF
once 15 TRBJ1-2 TRBD1 TRBV6-4 TGTGCCAGCAGTGGCCGGGACAGGATAGGGCCTCGCTACACCTTC CASSGRDRIGPRYTF
NA 14 TRBJ1-2 NA TRBV5-8 TGTGCCAGCAGCTTGGCCCAGGGCATCTATGGCTACACCTTC CASSLAQGIYGYTF
NA 15 TRBJ2-6 NA TRBV19 TGTGCCAGTAGCAAAGGCCAATCTGGGGCCAACGTCCTGACTTTC CASSKGQSGANVLTF
once 13 TRBJ1-3 NA TRBV6-1 TGTGCCAGCGGACAGAGCTCTGGAAACACCATATATTTT CASGQSSGNTIYF
NA 14 TRBJ2-1 TRBD2 TRBV6-1 TGTGCCAGCAGTGTGCGGGAGGCCCGTAATGAGCAGTTCTTC CASSVREARNEQFF
NA 14 TRBJ1-2 NA TRBV7-9 TGTGCCAGCAGCCCCTGGCCAGATAACTATGGCTACACCTTC CASSPWPDNYGYTF
NA 15 TRBJ2-7 NA TRBV28 TGTGCCAGCAGCCCCGACACGGGGGTGTCCTACGAGCAGTACTTC CASSPDTGVSYEQYF
NA 15 TRBJ2-7 TRBD2 TRBV2 TGTGCCAGCCGCCGAGAAGCGGGAGACACCTACGAGCAGTACTTC CASRREAGDTYEQYF
NA 14 TRBJ2-4 NA TRBV30 TGTGCCTGGAGACCACAAGGAGCCAAAAACATTCAGTACTTC CAWRPQGAKNIQYF
few 13 TRBJ2-1 NA TRBV19 TGTGCCAGTAGCAGGAATAGTGGGCATGAGCAGTTCTTC CASSRNSGHEQFF
once 14 TRBJ2-3 NA TRBV2 TGTGCCAGCAGTAAACAGGGAGTGGACGATACGCAGTATTTT CASSKQGVDDTQYF
NA 15 TRBJ2-1 TRBD2 TRBV28 TGTGCCAGCAGTCTATGGGGGTCTAGCGGGCATGAGCAGTTCTTC CASSLWGSSGHEQFF
NA 13 TRBJ2-5 NA TRBV5-1 TGCGCCAGCAGCTTGACGGGCGGAGAGACCCAGTACTTC CASSLTGGETQYF
NA 13 TRBJ1-5 NA TRBV28 TGTGCCAGCAGTGACGACAGGAATCAGCCCCAGCATTTT CASSDDRNQPQHF
NA 16 TRBJ2-6 NA TRBV5-6 TGTGCCAGCAGCTTGGCTGGGAGCTCTGGGGCCAACGTCCTGACTTTC CASSLAGSSGANVLTF
NA 11 TRBJ1-2 NA TRBV6-5 TGTGCCAGCAGTGGTAGATATGGCTACACCTTC CASSGRYGYTF
NA 15 TRBJ1-1 TRBD1 TRBV7-2 TGTGCCAGCAGCTTCGCCGGACAGGGGGGCACTGAAGCTTTCTTT CASSFAGQGGTEAFF
NA 15 TRBJ2-1 TRBD2 TRBV19 TGTGCCAGTAGGCTCATAACTAGCGGGAGTAATGAGCAGTTCTTC CASRLITSGSNEQFF
NA 11 TRBJ2-1 NA TRBV18 TGTGCCAGCTCACCAATCGGGCACATCTTCTTC CASSPIGHIFF
NA 17 TRBJ2-1 TRBD2 TRBV9 TGTGCCAGCAGCGTACGAGCGGGAGGAGGAACCTACAATGAGCAGTTCTTC CASSVRAGGGTYNEQFF
NA 14 TRBJ2-7 NA TRBV7-9 TGTGCCAGCACCCAGACGACTAGTTCCTACGAGCAGTACTTC CASTQTTSSYEQYF
NA 16 TRBJ2-3 TRBD2 TRBV11-2 TGTGCCAGCAGCTTAGATAGACTAGCGCCGGGCCCAACGCAGTATTTT CASSLDRLAPGPTQYF
NA 16 TRBJ2-3 NA TRBV5-4 TGTGCCAGCAGCTTGGGAGCCTTCTTGGGCACAGATACGCAGTATTTT CASSLGAFLGTDTQYF
NA 15 TRBJ2-7 NA TRBV10-1 TGCGCCAGCAGCCACTCTCCTTACGCCGCCTACGAGCAGTACTTC CASSHSPYAAYEQYF
NA 13 TRBJ1-5 NA TRBV29-1 TGCAGCGTTAAGGGGACATTCAATCAGCCCCAGCATTTT CSVKGTFNQPQHF